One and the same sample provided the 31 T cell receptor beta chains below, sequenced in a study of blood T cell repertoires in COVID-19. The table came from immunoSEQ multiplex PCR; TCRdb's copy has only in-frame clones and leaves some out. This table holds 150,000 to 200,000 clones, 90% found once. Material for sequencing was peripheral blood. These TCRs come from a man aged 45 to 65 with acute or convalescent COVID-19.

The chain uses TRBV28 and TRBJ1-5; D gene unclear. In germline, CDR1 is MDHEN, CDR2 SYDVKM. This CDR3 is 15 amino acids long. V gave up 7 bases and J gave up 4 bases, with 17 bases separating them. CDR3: CASNPGIRGNQPQHF. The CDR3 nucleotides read TGTGCCAGCAACCCCGGTATCAGAGGGAATCAGCCCCAGCATTTT.

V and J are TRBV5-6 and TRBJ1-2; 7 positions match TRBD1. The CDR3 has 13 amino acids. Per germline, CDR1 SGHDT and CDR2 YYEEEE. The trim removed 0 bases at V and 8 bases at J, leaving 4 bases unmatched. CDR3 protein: CASSLDRGLGYTF. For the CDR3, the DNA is TGTGCCAGCAGCTTGGACAGGGGTTTGGGCTACACCTTC. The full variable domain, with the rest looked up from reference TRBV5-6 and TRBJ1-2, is DAGVTQSPTHLIKTRGQQVTLRCSPKSGHDTVSWYQQALGQGPQFIFQYYEEEERQRGNFPDRFSGHQFPNYSSELNVNALLLGDSALYLCASSLDRGLGYTFGSGTRLTVV.

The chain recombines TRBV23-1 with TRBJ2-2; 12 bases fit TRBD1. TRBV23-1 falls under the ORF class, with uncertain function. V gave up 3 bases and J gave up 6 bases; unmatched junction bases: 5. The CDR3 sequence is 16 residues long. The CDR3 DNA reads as TGCGCCAGCAGTCATCCGGGACAGGGGGCTTCCGGGGAGCTGTTTTTT. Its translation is CASSHPGQGASGELFF.

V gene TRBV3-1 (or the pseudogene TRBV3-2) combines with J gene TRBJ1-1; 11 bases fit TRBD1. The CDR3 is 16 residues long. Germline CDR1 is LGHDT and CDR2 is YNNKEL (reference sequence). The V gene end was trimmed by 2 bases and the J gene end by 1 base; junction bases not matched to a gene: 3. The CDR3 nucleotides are TGTGCCAGCAGCCAACAGGGACAGGGGGAGAACACTGAAGCTTTCTTT. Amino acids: CASSQQGQGENTEAFF.

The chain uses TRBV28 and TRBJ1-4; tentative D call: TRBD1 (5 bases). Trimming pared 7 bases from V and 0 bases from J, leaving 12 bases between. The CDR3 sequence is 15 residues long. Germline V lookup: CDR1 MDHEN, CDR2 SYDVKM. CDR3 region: CASTDGGATNEKLFF. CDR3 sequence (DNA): TGTGCCAGCACTGACGGGGGGGCAACTAATGAAAAACTGTTTTTT.

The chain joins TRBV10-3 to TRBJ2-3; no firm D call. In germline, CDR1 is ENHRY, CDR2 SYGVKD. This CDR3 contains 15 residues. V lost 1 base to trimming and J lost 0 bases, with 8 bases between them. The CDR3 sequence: CAISELSTSTDTQYF. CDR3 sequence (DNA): TGTGCCATCAGTGAGTTGAGTACTAGCACAGATACGCAGTATTTT.

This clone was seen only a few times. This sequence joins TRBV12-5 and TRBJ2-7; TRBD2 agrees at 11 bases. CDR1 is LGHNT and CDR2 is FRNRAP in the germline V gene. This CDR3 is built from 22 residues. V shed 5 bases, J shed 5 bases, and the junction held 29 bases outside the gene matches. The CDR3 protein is CASGPLGTPDRPSGGPGHEQYV. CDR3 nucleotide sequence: TGTGCTAGTGGTCCCCTTGGGACCCCGGATCGCCCTAGCGGGGGGCCTGGCCACGAGCAGTACGTC.

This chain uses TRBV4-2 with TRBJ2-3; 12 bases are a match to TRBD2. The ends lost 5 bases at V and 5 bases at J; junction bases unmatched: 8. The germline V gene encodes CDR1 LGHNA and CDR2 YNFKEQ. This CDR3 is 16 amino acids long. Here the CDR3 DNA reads TGTGCCAGCAGCGCCCGACTAGCGGGAGTGGTAGATACGCAGTATTTT. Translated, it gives CASSARLAGVVDTQYF.

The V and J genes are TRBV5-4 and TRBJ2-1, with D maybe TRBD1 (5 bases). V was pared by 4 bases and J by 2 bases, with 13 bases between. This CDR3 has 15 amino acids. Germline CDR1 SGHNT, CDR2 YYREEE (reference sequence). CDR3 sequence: CASSLGSGTYNEQFF. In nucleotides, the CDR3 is TGTGCCAGCAGCCTGGGATCAGGGACCTACAATGAGCAGTTCTTC.

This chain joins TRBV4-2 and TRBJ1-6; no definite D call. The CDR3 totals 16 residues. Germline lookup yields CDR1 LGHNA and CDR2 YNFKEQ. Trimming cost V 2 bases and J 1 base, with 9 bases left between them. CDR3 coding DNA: TGTGCCAGCAGCCAACGGGAATTATCCTATAATTCACCCCTCCACTTT. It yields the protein CASSQRELSYNSPLHF.

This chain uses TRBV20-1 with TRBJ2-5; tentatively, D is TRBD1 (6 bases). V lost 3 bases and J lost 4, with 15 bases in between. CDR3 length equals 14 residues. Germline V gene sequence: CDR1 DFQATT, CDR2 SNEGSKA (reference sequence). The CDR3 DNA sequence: TGCAGTGCTAGTCAGGGGACCCCCCGAGAGACCCAGTACTTC. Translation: CSASQGTPRETQYF.

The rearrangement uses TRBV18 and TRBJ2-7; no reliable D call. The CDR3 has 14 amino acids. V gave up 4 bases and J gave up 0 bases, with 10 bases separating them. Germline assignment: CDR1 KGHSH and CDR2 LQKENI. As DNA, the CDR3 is TGTGCCAGCTCACAAACCCGCAGCTCCTACGAGCAGTACGTC. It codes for CASSQTRSSYEQYV.

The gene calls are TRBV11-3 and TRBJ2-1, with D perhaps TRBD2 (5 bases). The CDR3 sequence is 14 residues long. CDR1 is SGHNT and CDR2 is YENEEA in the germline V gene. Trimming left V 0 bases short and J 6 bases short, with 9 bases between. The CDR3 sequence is CASSLELVGNEQFF. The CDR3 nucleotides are TGTGCCAGCAGCTTAGAACTAGTTGGCAATGAGCAGTTCTTC.

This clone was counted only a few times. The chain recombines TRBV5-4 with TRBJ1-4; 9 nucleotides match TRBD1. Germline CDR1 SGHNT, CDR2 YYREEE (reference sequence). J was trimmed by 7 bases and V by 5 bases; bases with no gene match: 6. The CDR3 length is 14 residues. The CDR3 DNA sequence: TGTGCCAGCAGAAAACAGGGGGCCGTTGAAAAACTGTTTTTT. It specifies CASRKQGAVEKLFF.

In DNA, the CDR3 is TGTGCCAGCAGCTTAGGACGAGTAGCGGGGGGGCCCCAGTACGTC. It specifies CASSLGRVAGGPQYV. This chain links TRBV7-2 with TRBJ2-7; 11 nucleotides match TRBD2. J gave up 10 bases and V 1 base, and 9 bases lay outside the gene matches. This CDR3 spans 15 amino acids. In germline, CDR1 is SGHTA, CDR2 FQGNSA.

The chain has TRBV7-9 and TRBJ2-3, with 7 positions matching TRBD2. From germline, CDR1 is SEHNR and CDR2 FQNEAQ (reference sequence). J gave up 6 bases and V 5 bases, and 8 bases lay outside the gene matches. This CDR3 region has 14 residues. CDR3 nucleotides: TGTGCCAGCAGCGTCACGGGGGGTAGGGATACGCAGTATTTT. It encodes CASSVTGGRDTQYF.

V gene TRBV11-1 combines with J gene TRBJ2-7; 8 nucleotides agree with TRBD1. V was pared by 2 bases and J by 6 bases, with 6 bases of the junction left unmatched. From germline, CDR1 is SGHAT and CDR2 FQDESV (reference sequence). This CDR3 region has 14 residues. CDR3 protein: CASSLSGTGGEQYV. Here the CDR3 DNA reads TGTGCCAGCAGCTTATCCGGGACAGGCGGCGAGCAGTACGTC.

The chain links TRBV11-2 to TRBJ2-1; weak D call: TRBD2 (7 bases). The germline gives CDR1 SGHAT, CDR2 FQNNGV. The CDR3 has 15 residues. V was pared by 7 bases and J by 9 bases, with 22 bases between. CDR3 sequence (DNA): TGTGCCAGCACTCGCGGTGGGGGGGCCTACGGTGAGCAGTTCTTC. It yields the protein CASTRGGGAYGEQFF.

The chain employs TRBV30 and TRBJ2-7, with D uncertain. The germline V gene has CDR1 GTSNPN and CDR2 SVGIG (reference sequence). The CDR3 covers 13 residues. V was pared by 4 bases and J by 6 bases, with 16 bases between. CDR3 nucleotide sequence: TGTGCCTGGATTTCCCGACTTGCTAGCGAGCAGTACTTC. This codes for CAWISRLASEQYF.

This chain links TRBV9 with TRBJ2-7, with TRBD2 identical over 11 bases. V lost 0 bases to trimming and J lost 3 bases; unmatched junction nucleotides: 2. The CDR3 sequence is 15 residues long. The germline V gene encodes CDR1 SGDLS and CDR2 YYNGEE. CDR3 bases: TGTGCCAGCAGCGTAGACCTAGCGGGAGGCTACGAGCAGTACTTC. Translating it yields CASSVDLAGGYEQYF. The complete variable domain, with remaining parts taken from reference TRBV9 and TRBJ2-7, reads DSGVTQTPKHLITATGQRVTLRCSPRSGDLSVYWYQQSLDQGLQFLIQYYNGEERAKGNILERFSAQQFPDLHSELNLSSLELGDSALYFCASSVDLAGGYEQYFGPGTRLTVT.

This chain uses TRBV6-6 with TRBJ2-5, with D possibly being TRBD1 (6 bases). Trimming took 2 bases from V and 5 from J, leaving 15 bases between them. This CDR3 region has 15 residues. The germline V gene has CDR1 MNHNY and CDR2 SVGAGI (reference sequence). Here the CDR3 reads CASSYGTKKGETQYF. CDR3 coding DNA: TGTGCCAGCAGTTACGGGACAAAAAAGGGGGAGACCCAGTACTTC.

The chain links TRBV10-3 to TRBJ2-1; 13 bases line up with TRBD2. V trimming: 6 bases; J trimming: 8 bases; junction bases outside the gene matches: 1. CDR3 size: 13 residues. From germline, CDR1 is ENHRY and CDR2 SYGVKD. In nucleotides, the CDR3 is TGTGCCATCAGGGGGACTAGCGGGGATGAGCAGTTCTTC. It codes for CAIRGTSGDEQFF.

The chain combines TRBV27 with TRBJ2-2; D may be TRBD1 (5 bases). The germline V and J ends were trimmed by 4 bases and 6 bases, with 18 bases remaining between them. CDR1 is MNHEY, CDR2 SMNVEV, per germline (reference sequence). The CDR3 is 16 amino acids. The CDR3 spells CASSSILGLTAGELFF. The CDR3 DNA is TGTGCCAGCAGTTCTATCTTAGGTTTGACAGCCGGGGAGCTGTTTTTT.

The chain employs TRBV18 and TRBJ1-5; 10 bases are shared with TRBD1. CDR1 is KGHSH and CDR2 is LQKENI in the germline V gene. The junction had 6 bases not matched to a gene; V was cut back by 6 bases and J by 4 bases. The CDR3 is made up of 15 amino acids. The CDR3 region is CASSQGTGENQPQHF. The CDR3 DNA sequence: TGTGCCAGCTCGCAAGGGACAGGGGAAAATCAGCCCCAGCATTTT. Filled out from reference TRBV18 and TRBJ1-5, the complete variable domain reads NAGVMQNPRHLVRRRGQEARLRCSPMKGHSHVYWYRQLPEEGLKFMVYLQKENIIDESGMPKERFSAEFPKEGPSILRIQQVVRGDSAAYFCASSQGTGENQPQHFGDGTRLSIL.

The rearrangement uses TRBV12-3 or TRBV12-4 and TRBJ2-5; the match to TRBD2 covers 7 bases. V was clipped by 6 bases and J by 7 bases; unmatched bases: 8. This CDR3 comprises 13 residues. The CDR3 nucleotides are TGTGCCAGCAGCCCTTTGGGCGGGGGGACCCAGTACTTC. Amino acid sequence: CASSPLGGGTQYF.

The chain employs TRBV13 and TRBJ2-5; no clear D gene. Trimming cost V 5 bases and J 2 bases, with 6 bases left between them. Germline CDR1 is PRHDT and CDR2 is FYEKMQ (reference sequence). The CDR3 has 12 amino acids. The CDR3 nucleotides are TGTGCCAGCAGCCAGGAACAAGAGACCCAGTACTTC. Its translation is CASSQEQETQYF.

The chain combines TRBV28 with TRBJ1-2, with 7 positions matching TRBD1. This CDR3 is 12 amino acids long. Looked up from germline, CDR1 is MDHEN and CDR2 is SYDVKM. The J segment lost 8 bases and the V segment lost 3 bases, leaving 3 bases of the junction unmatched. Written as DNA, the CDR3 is TGTGCCAGCAGTTTGACAGGGTACGGCTACACCTTC. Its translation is CASSLTGYGYTF.

CDR3 loop: CAGGGPRHTGELFF. Here the CDR3 DNA reads TGTGCCGGAGGAGGGCCGCGGCACACCGGGGAGCTGTTTTTT. J is TRBJ2-2 and V is TRBV30; D possibly corresponds to TRBD2 (6 bases). This CDR3 comprises 14 residues. V lost 8 bases, J lost 3 bases, and 16 bases lay in between. Germline V gene data show CDR1 as GTSNPN and CDR2 as SVGIG (reference sequence).

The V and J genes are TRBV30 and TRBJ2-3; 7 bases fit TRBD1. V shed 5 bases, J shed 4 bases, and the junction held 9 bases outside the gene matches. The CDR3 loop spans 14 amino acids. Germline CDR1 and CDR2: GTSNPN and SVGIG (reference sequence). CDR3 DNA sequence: TGTGCCTGGGGAACAGGGGCCCCTTCAGATACGCAGTATTTT. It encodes CAWGTGAPSDTQYF.

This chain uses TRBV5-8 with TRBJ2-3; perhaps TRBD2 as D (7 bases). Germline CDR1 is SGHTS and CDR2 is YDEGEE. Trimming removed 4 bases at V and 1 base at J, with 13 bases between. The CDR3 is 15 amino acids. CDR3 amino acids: CASSPRGGGTDTQYF. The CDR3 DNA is TGTGCCAGCAGCCCAAGGGGGGGTGGCACAGATACGCAGTATTTT.

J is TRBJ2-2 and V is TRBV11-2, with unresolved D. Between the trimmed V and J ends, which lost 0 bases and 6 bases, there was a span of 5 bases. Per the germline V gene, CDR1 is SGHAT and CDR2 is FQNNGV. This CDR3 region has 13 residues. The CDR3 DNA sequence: TGTGCCAGCAGCTTAGAGCACTCCGGGGAGCTGTTTTTT. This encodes CASSLEHSGELFF.